This T cell receptor beta chain is drawn from a study of technical replicates of blood from a handful of donors. The protocol was immunoSEQ multiplex PCR, while the TCRdb copy is restricted to in-frame clones and leaves out a portion. This sample has approximately 99,000 clones, with 95% found just once. This CDR3 contains 13 residues. The germline gives CDR1 SEHNR, CDR2 FQNEAQ (reference sequence). The ends were cut back, 10 bases at V and 1 base at J, with 13 bases in the middle. The rearrangement links TRBV7-9 to TRBJ2-5; possibly TRBD2 for D (5 bases). Sequencing was done on a sample of T cells isolated from PBMCs. The source of this sequence is a human donor in good health. This CDR3 is CATHRLLQETQYF. The CDR3 DNA sequence: TGTGCCACCCACCGACTACTCCAAGAGACCCAGTACTTC.